The 27 T cell receptor beta chains below come from one sample, sequenced in a study of Ad26.COV2.S vaccination and SARS-CoV-2 variants. Treatment in this sample: around 19 received Ad26.COV2.S at low or high dose, single or two shots; roughly five received placebo; per-sample allocation not given. It was on day 63 after the first vaccine or placebo injection that samples were taken. TCRdb keeps only in-frame clones here, not all; method: immunoSEQ multiplex PCR. This sample has around 300,000 clones, with roughly 90% found just once. The source material was peripheral blood, sampled in a trial of Ad26.COV2.S vaccine versus placebo. The receptors were gathered from a person aged 18 to 59 who received the Ad26.COV2.S COVID-19 vaccine or a placebo.

This chain links TRBV6-4 with TRBJ1-2, with D unclear. CDR1 is MRHNA, CDR2 SNTAGT, per germline. V was trimmed by 6 bases and J by 2 bases, leaving 4 bases between them. This CDR3 spans 11 amino acids. The CDR3 loop is CASRDNYGYTF. CDR3 DNA sequence: TGTGCCAGCAGGGACAACTATGGCTACACCTTC.

This clone was seen a single time. The chain carries TRBV30 and TRBJ2-6; 8 bases line up with TRBD1. V dropped 3 bases and J dropped 4; count of bases not matched to a gene: 11. The CDR3 is 17 residues long. The germline gives CDR1 GTSNPN, CDR2 SVGIG (reference sequence). Here the CDR3 reads CAWRPRTGMSGANVLTF. Written as DNA, the CDR3 is TGTGCCTGGAGACCAAGGACAGGGATGAGCGGGGCCAACGTCCTGACTTTC.

The chain couples TRBV5-1 to TRBJ1-1; TRBD1 might be the D (5 bases). This CDR3 comprises 15 residues. V was clipped by 5 bases and J by 0 bases, with 14 bases between them. Germline V gives CDR1 SGHRS, CDR2 YFSETQ. The CDR3 nucleotides are TGCGCCAGCAGGGGCAGGGTTCCCCTGAACACTGAAGCTTTCTTT. Protein product: CASRGRVPLNTEAFF.

The chain employs TRBV18 and TRBJ2-7; perhaps TRBD2 as D (6 bases). The length of the CDR3 is 13 residues. The V end was cut by 5 bases, the J end by 4 bases, with 12 bases between. Germline CDR1 KGHSH, CDR2 LQKENI. CDR3 region: CASSVGTRYEQYF. The CDR3 DNA reads TGTGCCAGCTCAGTCGGGACTCGTTACGAGCAGTACTTC.

This chain joins TRBV6-2 or TRBV6-3 and TRBJ2-7; 7 nucleotides agree with TRBD1. Germline V gene sequence: CDR1 MNHEY, CDR2 SVGEGT. This CDR3 is built from 13 residues. V gave up 5 bases and J gave up 3 bases; unmatched junction bases: 4. The CDR3 nucleotides read TGTGCCAGCAGTACAGGGGCGCGCTACGAGCAGTACTTC. Amino acid sequence: CASSTGARYEQYF.

The J gene is TRBJ2-7, the V gene TRBV7-2; 7 nucleotides match TRBD1. The CDR3 runs 14 residues. J was trimmed by 3 bases and V by 5 bases; bases with no gene match: 7. Germline V gene lookup returns CDR1 SGHTA and CDR2 FQGNSA. The CDR3 is CASSAGRTGYEQYF. CDR3 nucleotides: TGTGCCAGCAGCGCCGGGCGGACAGGCTACGAGCAGTACTTC.

The rearrangement links TRBV5-4 to TRBJ2-5, with 8 bases fitting TRBD1. V lost 4 bases to trimming and J lost 2 bases; unmatched junction nucleotides: 7. The CDR3 runs 15 residues. Germline CDR1 reads SGHNT; CDR2 reads YYREEE (reference sequence). The CDR3 coding sequence is TGTGCCAGCAGCCGAGGGACAGGTGGACAAGAGACCCAGTACTTC. Translation gives CASSRGTGGQETQYF. The variable domain in full, with the rest retrieved from reference TRBV5-4 and TRBJ2-5, is ETGVTQSPTHLIKTRGQQVTLRCSSQSGHNTVSWYQQALGQGPQFIFQYYREEENGRGNFPPRFSGLQFPNYSSELNVNALELDDSALYLCASSRGTGGQETQYFGPGTRLLVL.

V gene TRBV30 combines with J gene TRBJ1-6, with D maybe TRBD1 (5 bases). The CDR3 loop spans 13 amino acids. Germline assignment: CDR1 GTSNPN and CDR2 SVGIG (reference sequence). V gave up 6 bases and J gave up 5 bases, with 11 bases separating them. The DNA for the CDR3 is TGTGCCTGTCCGGGACGAGATAATTCACCCCTCCACTTT. Amino acids: CACPGRDNSPLHF. Supplemented by reference TRBV30 and TRBJ1-6, the full variable domain reads SQTIHQWPATLVQPVGSPLSLECTVEGTSNPNLYWYRQAAGRGLQLLFYSVGIGQISSEVPQNLSASRPQDRQFILSSKKLLLSDSGFYLCACPGRDNSPLHFGNGTRLTVT.

The gene calls are TRBV28 and TRBJ2-7; the match to TRBD1 covers 7 bases. V shed 2 bases, J shed 6 bases, and the junction held 16 bases outside the gene matches. CDR1 MDHEN and CDR2 SYDVKM come from the germline V gene. The CDR3 consists of 17 residues. The CDR3 loop reads CASSLLQPGTVVREQYF. For the CDR3, the DNA is TGTGCCAGCAGTTTACTCCAACCCGGGACAGTCGTTCGCGAGCAGTACTTC. The full variable domain, with the rest looked up from reference TRBV28 and TRBJ2-7, is DVKVTQSSRYLVKRTGEKVFLECVQDMDHENMFWYRQDPGLGLRLIYFSYDVKMKEKGDIPEGYSVSREKKERFSLILESASTNQTSMYLCASSLLQPGTVVREQYFGPGTRLTVT.

The chain employs TRBV5-1 and TRBJ1-5; 7 bases line up with TRBD1. This CDR3 has 14 amino acids. Germline trimming cut 4 bases from V and 4 bases from J; bases unmatched to any gene: 5. The germline V gene has CDR1 SGHRS and CDR2 YFSETQ. CDR3 sequence reads: CASSPGQTNQPQHF. The CDR3 DNA reads as TGCGCCAGCAGCCCGGGACAGACTAATCAGCCCCAGCATTTT.

The chain carries TRBV7-2 and TRBJ1-3; D uncertain. CDR3 length equals 14 residues. CDR1 and CDR2 (germline): SGHTA, FQGNSA. The V and J ends lost 1 base and 1 base respectively, with 5 bases between them. CDR3 in amino acids: CASSLVWSGNTIYF. CDR3 DNA sequence: TGTGCCAGCAGCTTAGTTTGGTCTGGAAACACCATATATTTT.

This chain connects TRBV30 to TRBJ1-5; D gene uncertain. From germline, CDR1 is GTSNPN and CDR2 SVGIG (reference sequence). V lost 1 base and J lost 2, with 9 bases in between. The CDR3 spans 14 residues. DNA for the CDR3: TGTGCCTGGAGTGGGGGAATAGGCAATCAGCCCCAGCATTTT. It is translated as CAWSGGIGNQPQHF.

This clone was counted at least ten times. The CDR3 DNA sequence: TGTGCCAGCAGTCCTCCGGGACGGCCTAACTATGGCTACACCTTC. This sequence encodes CASSPPGRPNYGYTF. The chain employs TRBV25-1 and TRBJ1-2; the D gene is possibly TRBD1 (5 bases). The ends were cut back, 5 bases at V and 0 bases at J, with 13 bases in the middle. In germline, CDR1 is MGHDK, CDR2 SYGVNS. The CDR3 consists of 15 residues.

The gene calls are TRBV13 and TRBJ2-6; D gene uncertain. This CDR3 region has 17 residues. Trimming took off 0 bases at V and 1 base at J, with 10 bases between the two ends. Germline assignment: CDR1 PRHDT and CDR2 FYEKMQ (reference sequence). DNA for the CDR3: TGTGCCAGCAGCTTAGGCGTTGGGGTTTCTGGGGCCAACGTCCTGACTTTC. It codes for CASSLGVGVSGANVLTF.

There are a few counts of this clone. The chain couples TRBV19 to TRBJ1-1; D remains ambiguous. V was pared by 3 bases and J by 1 base, with 6 bases between. There are 13 residues in the CDR3. The germline V gene encodes CDR1 LNHDA and CDR2 SQIVND (reference sequence). DNA of the CDR3: TGTGCCAGTAGTATCCGAGAGAACACTGAAGCTTTCTTT. This translates into CASSIRENTEAFF.

The CDR3 spells CASSLQLAGGYEQYF. As DNA, the CDR3 is TGTGCCAGCAGCCTTCAACTAGCGGGGGGATACGAGCAGTACTTC. V and J are TRBV14 and TRBJ2-7; TRBD2 aligns across 12 bases. CDR3 length equals 15 residues. Germline V lookup: CDR1 SGHDN, CDR2 FVKESK. V dropped 4 bases and J dropped 4; count of bases not matched to a gene: 5.

The chain combines TRBV11-1 with TRBJ2-2; D might be TRBD2 (5 bases). V lost 0 bases to trimming and J lost 4 bases, with 6 bases between them. From germline, CDR1 is SGHAT and CDR2 FQDESV (reference sequence). This CDR3 is built from 14 residues. The CDR3 spells CASSLAGATGELFF. In DNA, the CDR3 is TGTGCCAGCAGCTTAGCGGGAGCCACCGGGGAGCTGTTTTTT.

This clone is a singleton in its sample. This rearrangement joins TRBV2 to TRBJ2-7; 7 nucleotides line up with TRBD1. J gave up 3 bases and V 8 bases, and 7 bases lay outside the gene matches. There are 13 residues in the CDR3. Germline CDR1 is SNHLY and CDR2 is FYNNEI. CDR3 region: CASQTGRGYEQYF. CDR3 DNA sequence: TGTGCCAGCCAGACAGGGAGAGGCTACGAGCAGTACTTC.

This clone has just one count. The chain recombines TRBV23-1 with TRBJ2-3, with 7 bases matching TRBD1. TRBV23-1 is filed as an ORF, its function uncertain. The J segment lost 3 bases and the V segment lost 3 bases, leaving 21 bases of the junction unmatched. The CDR3 runs 20 residues. CDR3 amino acids: CASSHGPSIPRDRGTDTQYF. The CDR3 DNA sequence: TGCGCCAGCAGTCATGGGCCCTCGATCCCCCGGGACAGAGGGACAGATACGCAGTATTTT.

The genes are TRBV6-2 or TRBV6-3 and TRBJ2-2; TRBD1 matches at 10 bases. Germline assignment: CDR1 MNHEY and CDR2 SVGEGT. The CDR3 loop spans 14 amino acids. V dropped 4 bases and J dropped 5; count of bases not matched to a gene: 1. The CDR3 coding sequence is TGTGCCAGCAGTTGGGGACAGGGGACCGGGGAGCTGTTTTTT. Translation: CASSWGQGTGELFF.

This chain links TRBV20-1 with TRBJ2-7; no reliable D call. Trimming left V 3 bases short and J 3 bases short, with 9 bases between. The CDR3 is 12 residues long. Germline V lookup: CDR1 DFQATT, CDR2 SNEGSKA (reference sequence). In nucleotides, the CDR3 is TGCAGTGCTAGTGAGTCCGGCTACGAGCAGTACTTC. Its protein is CSASESGYEQYF.

The CDR3 spells CASSISRGSTGELFF. Here the CDR3 DNA reads TGTGCCAGTAGTATAAGCAGGGGCTCCACCGGGGAGCTGTTTTTT. The chain is built from TRBV19 and TRBJ2-2, with a possible D match to TRBD1 (6 bases). CDR1 is LNHDA, CDR2 SQIVND, per germline (reference sequence). The V end lost 2 bases, the J end lost 4 bases, and 11 bases lay between the germline ends. This CDR3 is built from 15 residues.

The V and J genes are TRBV5-4 and TRBJ1-2; 8 nucleotides match TRBD1. The J segment lost 4 bases and the V segment lost 4 bases, leaving 9 bases of the junction unmatched. The CDR3 runs 15 residues. Germline V gives CDR1 SGHNT, CDR2 YYREEE (reference sequence). The CDR3 DNA follows: TGTGCCAGCAGCCTACAGGGGGAAGGGGGCTATGGCTACACCTTC. This encodes CASSLQGEGGYGYTF.

This chain connects TRBV28 to TRBJ1-1; tentative D call: TRBD1 (5 bases). V lost 2 bases, J lost 4 bases, and 14 bases lay in between. This CDR3 comprises 15 residues. Germline CDR1 is MDHEN and CDR2 is SYDVKM. Here the CDR3 reads CASSLGRVGGTEAFF. The CDR3 DNA follows: TGTGCCAGCAGTTTAGGAAGGGTCGGGGGCACTGAAGCTTTCTTT.

The chain has TRBV9 and TRBJ1-2; D perhaps matches TRBD1 (5 bases). CDR3 length: 14 residues. The V and J ends lost 3 bases and 4 bases respectively, with 13 bases between them. CDR1 is SGDLS and CDR2 is YYNGEE in the germline V gene. As DNA, the CDR3 is TGTGCCAGCAGCGAAGGCGACAGAATCTATGGCTACACCTTC. This gives the protein CASSEGDRIYGYTF. The whole variable domain, filled in from reference TRBV9 and TRBJ1-2, reads DSGVTQTPKHLITATGQRVTLRCSPRSGDLSVYWYQQSLDQGLQFLIQYYNGEERAKGNILERFSAQQFPDLHSELNLSSLELGDSALYFCASSEGDRIYGYTFGSGTRLTVV.

The chain recombines TRBV5-6 with TRBJ1-2; D not certain. The length of the CDR3 is 13 residues. Germline CDR1 is SGHDT and CDR2 is YYEEEE. The V end was cut by 7 bases, the J end by 5 bases, with 15 bases between. CDR3 protein: CASLGRQGYGYTF. DNA for the CDR3: TGTGCCAGCCTAGGGCGGCAAGGGTATGGCTACACCTTC.

J is TRBJ1-2 and V is TRBV9, with a possible D match to TRBD1 (6 bases). This CDR3 is built from 13 residues. Germline CDR1 and CDR2: SGDLS and YYNGEE. V shed 5 bases and J shed 3 bases, with 11 bases lying between them. The CDR3, as DNA: TGTGCCAGCAGTGTGGACAGCTACTATGGCTACACCTTC. Translation: CASSVDSYYGYTF.